The source of this T cell receptor beta chain is a study of T cell responses to AZD1222 COVID-19 vaccine. Whole-study findings and limits: The donors showed a predominance of white British ancestry and of females, with possible underestimation of clonal diversity. Without day 14 samples, only post-peak T cell repertoires were studied. Targets within unmutated variant regions were reportedly found for nearly half of spike-specific TCRs. Recipients of AZD1222 seropositive at baseline numbered only 5 to 7.

The table came from immunoSEQ multiplex PCR; TCRdb's copy has only in-frame clones and leaves some out. This table holds about 160,000 clones, 85% to 90% found once. This CDR3 contains 15 residues. V was clipped by 5 bases and J by 0 bases, with 13 bases between them. The germline V gene has CDR1 SGHAT and CDR2 FQNNGV. For this clone: Its antigen remains unknown.

The sequencing used peripheral blood, collected 28 days after the second AZD1222 dose. The clonotype was recovered from an adult who received the AZD1222 COVID-19 vaccine. The chain has TRBV11-2 and TRBJ1-2, with D perhaps matching TRBD1 (5 bases). The CDR3 DNA is TGTGCCAGCAGCACGAGGAGGACATCTAACTATGGCTACACCTTC. As protein: CASSTRRTSNYGYTF.